This TCR beta chain was observed in a study of technical replicates of blood from a few donors. Repertoires were generated with immunoSEQ multiplex PCR, while TCRdb's copy carries only in-frame clones and drops some. The table lists tens of thousands of clones, about 97% of them singletons. This clonotype originated in a human donor in good health. Sequenced input: T cells isolated from PBMCs.

The CDR3: CASSMTGGDTEAFF. The CDR3 DNA follows: TGTGCCAGCAGTATGACAGGGGGTGACACTGAAGCTTTCTTT. V is TRBV28 and J is TRBJ1-1; 9 nucleotides line up with TRBD1. The CDR3 has 14 amino acids. From germline, CDR1 is MDHEN and CDR2 SYDVKM. J was trimmed by 3 bases and V by 5 bases; bases with no gene match: 4.